This TCR beta chain was found in a study of blood T cell repertoires in COVID-19. Study-level background: T cells, B-cell-depleted T cells, or PBMCs supplied cDNA or gDNA.

The CDR3 has 14 amino acids. V dropped 2 bases and J dropped 3 bases, with 8 bases sitting between them. Germline V CDR1 and CDR2: SGHRS, YFSETQ. The participants were between about 18 and 90 years old and came from about two dozen US areas. Participants were placed into cohorts based on the clinical history they reported. Some clones are missing from TCRdb's copy, which holds only in-frame ones; the method was immunoSEQ multiplex PCR. This sample yields hundreds of thousands of clones, of which 80% to 90% are seen a single time; 2.4% belongs to the top ten. The clonotype was recovered from a woman aged 18-35 years who had recovered from COVID-19. The chain recombines TRBV5-1 with TRBJ2-2; D is uncertain. Source material: PBMCs or T cells enriched from blood (not recorded which). Here the CDR3 reads CASSFQVDTGELFF. The CDR3 DNA is TGCGCCAGCAGCTTCCAGGTGGACACCGGGGAGCTGTTTTTT.